The 15 T cell receptor beta chains given below trace back to one sample, sequenced in a study of blood T cell repertoires in COVID-19. Repertoires were generated with immunoSEQ multiplex PCR, while TCRdb's copy carries only in-frame clones and drops some. Of some 160,000 clones in the sample, over 70% were seen once. The sample was peripheral blood. Source of these receptors: a man in his fifties with active or convalescent COVID-19.

There are a few counts of this clone. The rearrangement joins TRBV3-1 (or the pseudogene TRBV3-2) to TRBJ2-3, with 9 bases identical to TRBD2. V shed 4 bases and J 4 bases; nucleotides not matched to a gene: 6. The CDR3 sequence is 15 residues long. Looked up from germline, CDR1 is LGHDT and CDR2 is YNNKEL (reference sequence). The CDR3 region is CASSLGASGADTQYF. The CDR3 DNA follows: TGTGCCAGCAGCCTCGGGGCTAGCGGGGCAGATACGCAGTATTTT.

This clone appeared a few times. The chain uses TRBV2 and TRBJ1-5; no definite D call. CDR3 length: 14 residues. From germline, CDR1 is SNHLY and CDR2 FYNNEI. V lost 4 bases and J 4 bases, leaving 11 bases between the germline ends. The CDR3 DNA reads as TGTGCCAGCAGTGGGGCAAATAGGAATCAGCCCCAGCATTTT. It encodes CASSGANRNQPQHF.

This rearrangement joins TRBV6-6 to TRBJ2-7; no clear D. The CDR3 loop spans 14 amino acids. Germline loops: CDR1 MNHNY, CDR2 SVGAGI (reference sequence). V was trimmed by 0 bases and J by 0 bases, leaving 6 bases between them. CDR3 bases: TGTGCCAGCAGTTACTCGGGCAGCTCCTACGAGCAGTACTTC. Its translation is CASSYSGSSYEQYF.

V usage is TRBV27 and J usage is TRBJ2-3, with 9 bases matching TRBD2. In germline, CDR1 is MNHEY, CDR2 SMNVEV (reference sequence). This CDR3 region has 16 residues. V lost 5 bases and J lost 3; bases outside the gene matches: 9. The CDR3 DNA sequence: TGTGCCAGCAGTCTCTATAGCGGGAGTTCGACAGATACGCAGTATTTT. Residues: CASSLYSGSSTDTQYF.

V and J are TRBV10-3 and TRBJ2-3, with a weak D call TRBD2 (6 bases). Germline CDR1 is ENHRY and CDR2 is SYGVKD. The CDR3 extends over 13 amino acids. Here the CDR3 DNA reads TGTGCATTAGGCGGGACCCGCACAGATACGCAGTATTTT. Its translation: CALGGTRTDTQYF.

The genes are TRBV27 and TRBJ1-1; D not certain. The V and J ends lost 0 bases and 6 bases respectively, with 11 bases between them. CDR3 length equals 14 residues. In germline, CDR1 is MNHEY, CDR2 SMNVEV (reference sequence). The CDR3 loop is CASSLSHYSSEAFF. The CDR3 coding sequence is TGTGCCAGCAGTTTATCGCACTATTCGTCTGAAGCTTTCTTT.

The chain combines TRBV9 with TRBJ2-7; perhaps TRBD2 as D (6 bases). Trimming took 4 bases from V and 0 from J, leaving 11 bases between them. The CDR3 spans 14 residues. The germline V gene has CDR1 SGDLS and CDR2 YYNGEE. CDR3 coding DNA: TGTGCCAGCAGCTCAGGGACTTCCTCCTACGAGCAGTACTTC. Protein sequence: CASSSGTSSYEQYF.

Comments on this clone: An end of the junction differs from the germline gene, which may be a read error. This chain uses TRBV15 with TRBJ2-2, with 7 bases that match TRBD2. This CDR3 contains 15 residues. The germline V gene has CDR1 LNHNV and CDR2 YYDKDF (reference sequence). DNA for the CDR3: TGTGCCACCAGCAGAGGGCGGGAGCCCACCAGGGAGCTGTTTTTT. Translated, it gives CATSRGREPTRELFF.

This clone occurred a few times. This chain connects TRBV10-2 to TRBJ2-1; 12 nucleotides align to TRBD2. The germline V gene encodes CDR1 WSHSY and CDR2 SAAADI. The CDR3 extends over 13 amino acids. CDR3 bases: TGCACTTCCGGGACTAGCGGGTACAATGAGCAGTTCTTC. Its translation: CTSGTSGYNEQFF.

V usage is TRBV12-3 or TRBV12-4 and J usage is TRBJ1-5, with D hard to call. V lost 10 bases and J 2 bases, leaving 6 bases between the germline ends. There are 11 residues in the CDR3. CDR3 coding DNA: TGTGCCACCGGGGGCAATCAGCCCCAGCATTTT. It specifies CATGGNQPQHF.

The chain combines TRBV24-1 with TRBJ2-5; 7 bases fit TRBD1. CDR1 is KGHDR and CDR2 is SFDVKD in the germline V gene. The V and J ends lost 9 bases and 5 bases, in that order; junction bases with no gene match: 8. The CDR3 is made up of 13 amino acids. The CDR3 region has the DNA TGTGCCACCTCTAAGGGGGCCCGCGAGACCCAGTACTTC. Its translation: CATSKGARETQYF.

This sequence joins TRBV28 and TRBJ1-5; D is undetermined. V shed 11 bases and J shed 6 bases, with 17 bases lying between them. The CDR3 is made up of 13 amino acids. CDR1 and CDR2 (germline): MDHEN, SYDVKM. The CDR3 protein is CACRTGNSQPQHF. For the CDR3, the DNA is TGTGCCTGTAGGACTGGGAATTCTCAGCCCCAGCATTTT.

This chain joins TRBV29-1 and TRBJ2-2; 7 nucleotides align to TRBD1. Per germline, CDR1 SQVTM and CDR2 ANQGSEA. The CDR3 contains 14 residues. Losses at the gene ends were 4 bases for V and 1 base for J; bases not matched to a gene: 3. As DNA, the CDR3 is TGCAGCGTTGGACAGGGCGGGAACACCGGGGAGCTGTTTTTT. Residues: CSVGQGGNTGELFF.

This chain joins TRBV6-5 and TRBJ1-1; TRBD1 matches 10 bases. Germline V gives CDR1 MNHEY, CDR2 SVGAGI. The CDR3 covers 15 residues. Unmatched junction bases numbered 3, after V lost 2 bases and J lost 3 bases. The CDR3 DNA reads TGTGCCAGCAGTTACGGACAGGGGGGGGACACTGAAGCTTTCTTT. This sequence encodes CASSYGQGGDTEAFF.

This chain connects TRBV11-2 to TRBJ2-1, with 7 positions matching TRBD2. The V gene end was trimmed by 6 bases and the J gene end by 3 bases; junction bases not matched to a gene: 11. Germline values: CDR1 SGHAT, CDR2 FQNNGV. CDR3 length: 16 amino acids. The CDR3 sequence is CASSGGEGLDYNEQFF. In DNA, the CDR3 is TGTGCCAGCAGTGGGGGGGAGGGCCTAGACTACAATGAGCAGTTCTTC.